Below, 21 T cell receptor beta chains from the same sample are listed, as sequenced in a study of CD8 T cells in ankylosing spondylitis. TCRdb redid the calling of the 5' RACE reads with MiXCR, one entry per CDR3 protein. The sample lists 75,000 to 95,000 distinct CDR3 sequences; approximately 9.6% were seen once. These receptors have no identified antigens. General study results and limits: Ankylosing spondylitis blood appeared to be characterized by a TCR beta motif of about 8 highly homologous variants.

Sequenced: blood, either unsorted or a sorted T cell fraction (not recorded which). The receptor source for this set is a male donor with ankylosing spondylitis.

The genes are TRBV27 and TRBJ2-7; D is undetermined. The CDR3 consists of 14 residues. Germline loops: CDR1 MNHEY, CDR2 SMNVEV (reference sequence). The germline V and J ends were trimmed by 1 base and 1 base, with 8 bases remaining between them. CDR3 in DNA: TGTGCCAGCAGTTTATTGCCAGATTCCTACGAGCAGTACGTC. Its protein is CASSLLPDSYEQYV.

This clonotype has only a few counts. The gene calls are TRBV2 and TRBJ2-7; D is tentatively TRBD1 or TRBD2 (6 bases each). The CDR3 loop spans 13 amino acids. V lost 0 bases and J lost 6, with 9 bases in between. The V gene's germline CDR1 is SNHLY and CDR2 FYNNEI. The CDR3 protein is CASSEATGAEQYV. The CDR3 nucleotides read TGTGCCAGCAGTGAAGCAACGGGGGCCGAGCAGTACGTC.

This clonotype was counted between two and nine times. The genes are TRBV2 and TRBJ2-1; TRBD2 agrees at 12 bases. The CDR3 runs 19 residues. CDR1 and CDR2 (germline): SNHLY, FYNNEI. V was pared by 3 bases and J by 4 bases, with 13 bases of the junction left unmatched. As DNA, the CDR3 is TGTGCCAGCAGTGAGCGACTAGCGGGAGCGATCTGGGTTTACAATGAGCAGTTCTTC. Translating gives CASSERLAGAIWVYNEQFF.

The gene calls are TRBV7-2 and TRBJ2-7; 11 bases match TRBD2. Germline-derived CDR1 and CDR2 are SGHTA and FQGNSA. The CDR3 spans 15 residues. Trimming removed 6 bases from V and 2 bases from J; junction bases left unmatched: 6. The CDR3 loop reads CASRHTSGSPYEQYF. The CDR3 DNA sequence: TGTGCCAGCAGGCACACTAGCGGGAGTCCCTACGAGCAGTACTTC.

This clonotype came up a few times. The rearrangement joins TRBV5-1 to TRBJ2-7; possibly TRBD1 for D (5 bases). V was pared by 4 bases and J by 5 bases, with 13 bases between. Germline loops: CDR1 SGHRS, CDR2 YFSETQ. The CDR3 is 13 residues long. The CDR3 is CASSPLGHHEQYV. For the CDR3, the DNA is TGCGCCAGCAGCCCTTTGGGGCACCACGAGCAGTACGTC.

In its sample, this clonotype was seen a few times. This chain uses TRBV5-1 with TRBJ2-1; TRBD2 might be the D (5 bases). Germline CDR1 is SGHRS and CDR2 is YFSETQ. The CDR3 runs to 15 residues. V shed 0 bases and J shed 8 bases, with 15 bases lying between them. CDR3 DNA: TGCGCCAGCAGCTTGGGAGCGGACTCGGTGGATGAGCAGTTCTTC. Translated, it gives CASSLGADSVDEQFF.

This clonotype has more than one count but fewer than ten. The chain couples TRBV5-4 to TRBJ2-7; D unclear. The V gene lost 4 bases and the J gene lost 6 bases, with 14 bases spanning the gap. This CDR3 is 13 amino acids long. Germline-derived CDR1 and CDR2 are SGHNT and YYREEE (reference sequence). The CDR3 nucleotides read TGTGCCAGCAGCCCTGACAACCCGGGCGAGCAGTACTTC. Translated: CASSPDNPGEQYF.

To note about this clonotype: A read error may account for a junction end that differs from germline. The chain combines TRBV2 with TRBJ2-2; 7 bases are a match to TRBD2. The CDR3 has 15 residues. The germline CDR1 and CDR2 sequences are SNHLY and FYNNEI. The CDR3 region has the DNA TGTGCCAGCAGCGAAGGACTAGTCGCCACCGGGGAGCTGTTTTTT. Translating it yields CASSEGLVATGELFF.

This clonotype was counted at least ten times. The DNA of the CDR3 is TGTGCCAGCAGCCCTATCAACCGGGGCCCCACAGATACGCAGTATTTT. Its translation: CASSPINRGPTDTQYF. The chain has TRBV7-2 and TRBJ2-3; TRBD1 or TRBD2 may be the D gene (5 bases each). The CDR3 runs to 16 residues. Germline lookup yields CDR1 SGHTA and CDR2 FQGNSA. With 5 bases removed from V and 2 bases from J, the gap between germline ends came to 17 bases.

This clonotype has just a few counts. The rearrangement uses TRBV5-1 and TRBJ2-7; D gene uncertain. The CDR3 is 13 residues long. Deletions cut 0 bases from V and 3 bases from J, with 7 bases between. From germline, CDR1 is SGHRS and CDR2 YFSETQ. CDR3 coding DNA: TGCGCCAGCAGCTTGGAGGCTTTCTACGAGCAGTACTTC. It codes for CASSLEAFYEQYF.

A few counts support this clonotype. The rearrangement uses TRBV12-3 or TRBV12-4 and TRBJ2-1, with D perhaps matching TRBD2 (6 bases). The V gene lost 6 bases and the J gene lost 4 bases, with 19 bases spanning the gap. This CDR3 has 16 residues. The CDR3 spells CASSLRETRFYNEQFF. The DNA of the CDR3 is TGTGCCAGCAGCCTACGGGAGACGAGATTTTACAATGAGCAGTTCTTC.

V and J are TRBV7-9 and TRBJ2-2; unclear D gene. Trimming removed 5 bases from V and 0 bases from J, with 13 bases in between. CDR3 size: 16 residues. Germline V CDR1 and CDR2: SEHNR, FQNEAQ (reference sequence). CDR3 sequence: CASSKLPFANTGELFF. As DNA, the CDR3 is TGTGCCAGCAGCAAACTACCGTTCGCGAACACCGGGGAGCTGTTTTTT.

The chain couples TRBV5-6 to TRBJ2-7, with TRBD1 matching over 8 bases. V lost 4 bases to trimming and J lost 4 bases; unmatched junction nucleotides: 7. This CDR3 contains 14 residues. The V gene's germline CDR1 is SGHDT and CDR2 YYEEEE. The CDR3 nucleotides read TGTGCCAGCAGCGCCGGGACAGGAGTTTACGAGCAGTACGTC. Encoded protein: CASSAGTGVYEQYV.

This clonotype was seen a few times. The chain employs TRBV12-3 or TRBV12-4 and TRBJ2-1; the match to TRBD2 covers 8 bases. There are 16 residues in the CDR3. The J segment lost 6 bases and the V segment lost 3 bases, leaving 10 bases of the junction unmatched. The CDR3 DNA is TGTGCCAGCAGTTTCGGGACGGGGGGGTACGTCAATGAGCAGTTCTTC. Translating gives CASSFGTGGYVNEQFF.

This clonotype was observed many times. The J gene is TRBJ2-3, the V gene TRBV7-6; 7 positions match TRBD1. Looked up from germline, CDR1 is SGHVS and CDR2 is FNYEAQ. V shed 3 bases, J shed 4 bases, and the junction held 7 bases outside the gene matches. This CDR3 spans 15 amino acids. CDR3 sequence (DNA): TGTGCCAGCAGCTTGGGACAGAATTTAGCAGATACGCAGTATTTT. It is translated as CASSLGQNLADTQYF. Full variable domain (outside the CDR3, taken from reference TRBV7-6 and TRBJ2-3): GAGVSQSPRYKVTKRGQDVALRCDPISGHVSLYWYRQALGQGPEFLTYFNYEAQQDKSGLPNDRFSAERPEGSISTLTIQRTEQRDSAMYRCASSLGQNLADTQYFGPGTRLTVL.

Ten or more counts support this clonotype. V and J are TRBV11-2 and TRBJ2-7, with 10 bases fitting TRBD1. CDR3 size: 15 residues. The V segment lost 5 bases and the J segment 2 bases; nucleotides outside the gene matches: 6. Per germline, CDR1 SGHAT and CDR2 FQNNGV. The CDR3 bases are TGTGCCAGCAGCGTGACAGGGGGCGAAACCTACGAGCAGTACTTC. It specifies CASSVTGGETYEQYF.

This clonotype was observed a few times. The chain joins TRBV27 to TRBJ2-7; D gene ambiguous. CDR1 and CDR2 from the germline V gene are MNHEY and SMNVEV (reference sequence). V was shortened by 2 bases and J by 2 bases, with 16 bases between the two germline ends. This CDR3 is built from 16 residues. The CDR3 DNA reads as TGTGCCAGCAGTTTAACTCTCTCCCGGGCGGCCTACGAGCAGTACGTC. Protein product: CASSLTLSRAAYEQYV.

This chain uses TRBV5-6 with TRBJ1-1; D is undetermined. Germline V gives CDR1 SGHDT, CDR2 YYEEEE. The CDR3 consists of 14 residues. Trimming took off 2 bases at V and 1 base at J, with 9 bases between the two ends. The CDR3 bases are TGTGCCAGCAGCTTTAATTGGGGGAACACTGAAGCTTTCTTT. Residues: CASSFNWGNTEAFF.

This clonotype occurred a few times. The chain recombines TRBV3-1 with TRBJ2-3, with no clear D. This CDR3 spans 16 amino acids. The V end lost 1 base, the J end lost 2 bases, and 13 bases lay between the germline ends. CDR1 is LGHDT and CDR2 is YNNKEL in the germline V gene (reference sequence). As DNA, the CDR3 is TGTGCCAGCAGCCAAGCTTCGCGGAGCTTCACAGATACGCAGTATTTT. Translation: CASSQASRSFTDTQYF.

This clonotype turned up a few times. The rearrangement joins TRBV19 to TRBJ1-4; 7 bases map to TRBD1. Germline-derived CDR1 and CDR2 are LNHDA and SQIVND (reference sequence). The CDR3 consists of 16 residues. Trimming took 4 bases from V and 7 from J; bases not matched to a gene: 12. CDR3 nucleotide sequence: TGTGCCAGTAGTACCCGGGACAGCGGTCGAGTTGAAAAACTGTTTTTT. This translates into CASSTRDSGRVEKLFF.

This clonotype was counted only a few times. The chain couples TRBV6-1 to TRBJ2-7; possible D gene TRBD2, 6 bases. The germline gives CDR1 MNHNS, CDR2 SASEGT. Trimming cost V 11 bases and J 1 base, with 24 bases left between them. This CDR3 contains 16 residues. In nucleotides, the CDR3 is TGTGCCGCGTCCAGCGGATCAGGGAGCGGGTCCTACGAGCAGTACTTC. It encodes CAASSGSGSGSYEQYF.